These 18 T cell receptor beta chains share one sample of origin, sequenced in a study of CD8+ T cells in alopecia areata. Extraction of RNA preceded its reverse transcription into cDNA, which served as the sequencing template. This table comes from immunoSEQ multiplex PCR, and its TCRdb copy is limited to in-frame clones, with some not included. Of some 100,000 clones detected, less than 80% appear once; the ten largest clones hold around 2.7%. The source material was CD4+ T cells sorted from blood. These receptors all stem from a human donor in good health.

CDR3 in amino acids: CASTRLGGGAVSYNEQFF. CDR3 DNA: TGTGCCAGCACTCGATTGGGCGGGGGGGCTGTGTCCTACAATGAGCAGTTCTTC. The V call is TRBV2, the J call TRBJ2-1, with 9 bases matching TRBD2. Germline assignment: CDR1 SNHLY and CDR2 FYNNEI. The V and J ends lost 7 bases and 1 base, in that order; junction bases with no gene match: 14. The CDR3 runs to 18 residues.

The chain uses TRBV5-6 and TRBJ2-5; the D is unclear. CDR3 length equals 14 residues. V was trimmed by 7 bases and J by 2 bases, leaving 15 bases between them. CDR1 is SGHDT and CDR2 is YYEEEE in the germline V gene. The CDR3 DNA reads TGTGCCAGCGCCCTGCCGGGTGTGCAAGAGACCCAGTACTTC. Translation gives CASALPGVQETQYF. The full variable domain, in which reference TRBV5-6 and TRBJ2-5 provide the parts outside the CDR3, is DAGVTQSPTHLIKTRGQQVTLRCSPKSGHDTVSWYQQALGQGPQFIFQYYEEEERQRGNFPDRFSGHQFPNYSSELNVNALLLGDSALYLCASALPGVQETQYFGPGTRLLVL.

The chain couples TRBV29-1 to TRBJ2-7; D may correspond to TRBD1 or TRBD2 (5 bases each). This CDR3 contains 12 residues. V was trimmed by 6 bases and J by 7 bases, leaving 16 bases between them. The germline V gene encodes CDR1 SQVTM and CDR2 ANQGSEA. Here the CDR3 DNA reads TGCAGCGTAGGACAAGGGAGCGCGGAGCAGTACTTC. This codes for CSVGQGSAEQYF.

The CDR3 sequence: CAISESPRPYGYTF. The CDR3 nucleotides are TGTGCCATCAGTGAGTCTCCAAGACCCTATGGCTACACCTTC. V and J are TRBV10-3 and TRBJ1-2; D is uncertain. Trimming removed 0 bases from V and 4 bases from J, with 9 bases in between. The CDR3 has 14 amino acids. CDR1 is ENHRY and CDR2 is SYGVKD in the germline V gene.

This clone was seen a few times. V gene TRBV29-1 combines with J gene TRBJ1-1, with D uncertain. The length of the CDR3 is 11 residues. CDR1 and CDR2 from the germline V gene are SQVTM and ANQGSEA. V was trimmed by 6 bases and J by 0 bases, leaving 5 bases between them. The CDR3 sequence: CSVRLNTEAFF. The CDR3 nucleotides read TGCAGCGTCCGCCTGAACACTGAAGCTTTCTTT.

This clone was recorded a few times. The chain has TRBV6-5 and TRBJ1-5; possible D gene TRBD1, 5 bases. Trimming removed 5 bases at V and 2 bases at J, with 10 bases between. Germline CDR1 is MNHEY and CDR2 is SVGAGI. This CDR3 contains 14 residues. CDR3 in amino acids: CASSLRDGNQPQHF. As DNA, the CDR3 is TGTGCCAGCAGTCTCCGGGACGGCAATCAGCCCCAGCATTTT.

There are a few counts of this clone. The V gene is TRBV2, the J gene TRBJ2-3; D possibly corresponds to TRBD2 (5 bases). CDR3 length: 17 amino acids. Germline V gene lookup returns CDR1 SNHLY and CDR2 FYNNEI. Trimming removed 2 bases from V and 2 bases from J, with 17 bases in between. The CDR3 reads CASSEWGSGRDTDTQYF. The CDR3 DNA sequence: TGTGCCAGCAGTGAATGGGGTTCGGGGAGAGACACAGATACGCAGTATTTT. The whole variable domain, filled in from reference TRBV2 and TRBJ2-3, reads EPEVTQTPSHQVTQMGQEVILRCVPISNHLYFYWYRQILGQKVEFLVSFYNNEISEKSEIFDDQFSVERPDGSNFTLKIRSTKLEDSAMYFCASSEWGSGRDTDTQYFGPGTRLTVL.

In this sample, this clone turned up a few times. This chain links TRBV2 with TRBJ2-7; D is unclear. CDR3 size: 12 residues. Trimming removed 4 bases from V and 3 bases from J, with 7 bases in between. Per the germline V gene, CDR1 is SNHLY and CDR2 is FYNNEI. CDR3 region: CASSAQGYEQYF. The CDR3 DNA follows: TGTGCCAGCAGTGCCCAAGGCTACGAGCAGTACTTC.

V gene TRBV5-1 combines with J gene TRBJ2-2, with D unresolved. V was trimmed by 5 bases and J by 1 base, leaving 9 bases between them. The length of the CDR3 is 14 residues. Germline values: CDR1 SGHRS, CDR2 YFSETQ. The CDR3, as DNA: TGCGCCAGCAGATCAAGCCAGAACACCGGGGAGCTGTTTTTT. This gives the protein CASRSSQNTGELFF.

DNA of the CDR3: TGTGCCAGCAGCTTCAAGCGGTACACCGGGACCCAGTACTTC. This gives the protein CASSFKRYTGTQYF. The chain uses TRBV11-2 and TRBJ2-5, with a tentative D call TRBD2 (5 bases). The length of the CDR3 is 14 residues. V lost 3 bases and J lost 7, with 15 bases in between. Germline lookup yields CDR1 SGHAT and CDR2 FQNNGV.

This clone was observed a handful of times. The chain combines TRBV30 with TRBJ1-3, with D unclear. Trimming cost V 3 bases and J 0 bases, with 12 bases left between them. CDR3 size: 15 residues. In germline, CDR1 is GTSNPN, CDR2 SVGIG (reference sequence). The CDR3 DNA reads as TGTGCCTGGAGCGCCGGTGGGTTCTCTGGAAACACCATATATTTT. Protein: CAWSAGGFSGNTIYF.

This clone was counted only a few times. The gene calls are TRBV5-5 and TRBJ2-1, with D maybe TRBD1 (5 bases). The germline V gene encodes CDR1 SGHKS and CDR2 YYEKEE (reference sequence). The CDR3 has 14 amino acids. Deletions cut 0 bases from V and 10 bases from J, with 14 bases between. This chain's CDR3 is CASSLAVVTGEQFF. The CDR3 coding sequence is TGTGCCAGCAGCTTGGCGGTAGTCACAGGCGAGCAGTTCTTC.

This clone appeared a few times. The chain joins TRBV5-1 to TRBJ2-5; D is perhaps TRBD2 (6 bases). This CDR3 comprises 13 residues. Germline CDR1 reads SGHRS; CDR2 reads YFSETQ. V gave up 4 bases and J gave up 2 bases, with 9 bases separating them. The CDR3 protein is CASSPGDQETQYF. The DNA for the CDR3 is TGCGCCAGCAGCCCGGGGGATCAAGAGACCCAGTACTTC.

J is TRBJ2-7 and V is TRBV5-1; 10 bases map to TRBD1. In germline, CDR1 is SGHRS, CDR2 YFSETQ. The length of the CDR3 is 15 residues. The J segment lost 4 bases and the V segment lost 5 bases, leaving 9 bases of the junction unmatched. CDR3 amino acids: CASSSRDRGQYEQYF. CDR3 nucleotides: TGCGCCAGCAGTTCCCGGGACAGGGGACAATACGAGCAGTACTTC.

A single count supports this clone. The rearrangement joins TRBV5-6 to TRBJ2-2; D is uncertain. The CDR3 runs to 17 residues. The V end was cut by 1 base, the J end by 6 bases, with 19 bases between. Germline V gives CDR1 SGHDT, CDR2 YYEEEE. The CDR3 DNA is TGTGCCAGCAGCTTGTTAAACGGCCTGATTGGAGCCGGGGAGCTGTTTTTT. It is translated as CASSLLNGLIGAGELFF.

This chain joins TRBV30 and TRBJ1-1; tentatively, D is TRBD1 (5 bases). In germline, CDR1 is GTSNPN, CDR2 SVGIG (reference sequence). Trimming shortened V by 6 bases and J by 1 base, and 18 bases separated the two germline ends. CDR3 size: 15 residues. CDR3 coding DNA: TGTGCCTGCTATAGTTGGGGGTTAGGGAACACTGAAGCTTTCTTT. The encoded protein is CACYSWGLGNTEAFF. Supplemented by reference TRBV30 and TRBJ1-1, the full variable domain reads SQTIHQWPATLVQPVGSPLSLECTVEGTSNPNLYWYRQAAGRGLQLLFYSVGIGQISSEVPQNLSASRPQDRQFILSSKKLLLSDSGFYLCACYSWGLGNTEAFFGQGTRLTVV.

This clone was seen only a few times. This chain connects TRBV19 to TRBJ2-5, with D maybe TRBD2 (6 bases). Germline V gene sequence: CDR1 LNHDA, CDR2 SQIVND (reference sequence). CDR3 length: 14 amino acids. V lost 1 base to trimming and J lost 5 bases, with 11 bases between them. For the CDR3, the DNA is TGTGCCAGTAGTATAGGTGTGGGGAGGGAGACCCAGTACTTC. Its translation: CASSIGVGRETQYF.

The chain couples TRBV4-2 to TRBJ2-5; D is possibly TRBD2 (6 bases). Between the trimmed V and J ends, which lost 1 base and 4 bases, there was a span of 13 bases. There are 15 residues in the CDR3. Germline assignment: CDR1 LGHNA and CDR2 YNFKEQ. CDR3 DNA: TGTGCCAGCAGCCAAGGGAGGGCCCAGGCAGAGACCCAGTACTTC. Amino acids: CASSQGRAQAETQYF.